Listed below are T cell receptor beta chains from one sample, sequenced in a study of persistence of HIV-infected CD4 T cells. For these receptors, no antigen is known. Here immunoSEQ multiplex PCR was the method, and the copy in TCRdb shows in-frame clones only, minus some. The table includes over 35,000 clones, roughly 90% detected once. The input for sequencing was CD4+ T cells sorted from PBMCs after roughly 18-hour stimulation, taken from a patient who received antiretroviral therapy. The receptors stem from an adult man with HIV who was CMV-seropositive. The CDR3 runs from the conserved cysteine through the conserved F or W. Fields, in order: J gene, V gene, D gene, clone size, CDR3 DNA, CDR3 protein. The D gene is left open where the match is weak. Clone size is not always given. Where it is, it says once, few, many or a class for expanded clones.

>TRBJ2-7|TRBV14|TRBD1|NA
TGTGCCAGCAGCCCGTTTGACAGGGTCTACGAGCAGTACTTC
CASSPFDRVYEQYF
>TRBJ2-1|TRBV10-2|NA|NA
TGCGCCAGCAGTTCCTCCGGGACTCCACAGTTCTTC
CASSSSGTPQFF
>TRBJ2-7|TRBV5-1|TRBD2|NA
TGCGCCAGCAGCCTTGGACTAGACTACGAGCAGTACTTC
CASSLGLDYEQYF
>TRBJ1-1|TRBV15|TRBD1|NA
TGTGCCACCAGCAGAGCCGGGACAGGATTTGAAGCTTTCTTT
CATSRAGTGFEAFF
>TRBJ1-2|TRBV5-1|NA|once
TGCGCCAGCAGCGCCGGGGACGTTCCCGGCTACACCTTC
CASSAGDVPGYTF
>TRBJ2-4|TRBV15|TRBD2|NA
TGTGCCACCAGCAGAGATAGTCGGGTCGCGGCGGGACTAGCGGGGGAGAAAAACATTCAGTACTTC
CATSRDSRVAAGLAGEKNIQYF
>TRBJ2-2|TRBV5-1|TRBD1|NA
TGCGCCAGCAGCTTGGGACAGGGGTACACCGGGGAGCTGTTTTTT
CASSLGQGYTGELFF
>TRBJ2-4|TRBV19|TRBD1|NA
TGTGCCAGTACACGCACGGGGCAGGGGGCAGGGAACATTCAGTACTTC
CASTRTGQGAGNIQYF
>TRBJ2-7|TRBV10-2|NA|NA
TGCGCCAGCAGTCCCTCCGTCTCCTACGAGCAGTACTTC
CASSPSVSYEQYF
>TRBJ2-1|TRBV2|TRBD1|NA
TGTGCCAGCAGTCGACAGGGGTCCTACAATGAGCAGTTCTTC
CASSRQGSYNEQFF
>TRBJ1-4|TRBV6-6|NA|NA
TGTGCCAGCAGCCTCCCGCGGGGCCTGGGGGAAAAACTGTTTTTT
CASSLPRGLGEKLFF
>TRBJ1-4|TRBV28|NA|NA
TGTGCCAGCAGTTTCTCGACAGGATATAATGAAAAACTGTTTTTT
CASSFSTGYNEKLFF
>TRBJ2-1|TRBV6-5|TRBD2|NA
TGTGCCAGCAGGCTAGCGGGAAGCTCCTACAATGAGCAGTTCTTC
CASRLAGSSYNEQFF
>TRBJ2-7|TRBV7-3|NA|NA
TGTGCCAGCAGCTTAGGGGCCTCTTTAACCCACGAGCAGTACTTC
CASSLGASLTHEQYF
>TRBJ2-7|TRBV5-1|NA|NA
TGCGCCAGCAGCGGCGACAGGTTCGCCTACGAGCAGTACTTC
CASSGDRFAYEQYF
>TRBJ1-3|TRBV4-1|TRBD1|NA
TGCGCCAGCAGCCAAGAACAGGGGTCTGGAAACACCATATATTTT
CASSQEQGSGNTIYF
>TRBJ2-7|TRBV2|NA|NA
TGTGCCAGCAAAGGGGAGACCTACGAGCAGTACTTC
CASKGETYEQYF
>TRBJ1-3|TRBV6-5|NA|once
TGTGCCAGCAGTAGGGACCCCTCTGGAAACACCATATATTTT
CASSRDPSGNTIYF
>TRBJ1-2|TRBV19|NA|NA
TGTGCCAGTAGTATAATAAGACAGCTTGCAGACGTAGGTGGCTACACCTTC
CASSIIRQLADVGGYTF
>TRBJ2-1|TRBV5-1|NA|NA
TGCGCCAGCAGCTTCCAGCTATACAATGAGCAGTTCTTC
CASSFQLYNEQFF
>TRBJ1-5|TRBV24-1|NA|NA
TGTGCCACCAGTGAAGCCGGACTAGGCAATCAGCCCCAGCATTTT
CATSEAGLGNQPQHF
>TRBJ2-1|TRBV2|NA|NA
TGTGCCAGCCGGGGGTACAATGAGCAGTTCTTC
CASRGYNEQFF
>TRBJ2-3|TRBV5-4|NA|NA
TGTGCCAGCAGCATTGGACAAGGCACAGATACGCAGTATTTT
CASSIGQGTDTQYF
>TRBJ1-6|TRBV18|NA|NA
TGTGCCAGCTCACCAGCAGGGACGCAGATCTCCTATAATTCACCCCTCCACTTT
CASSPAGTQISYNSPLHF
>TRBJ2-7|TRBV2|NA|NA
TGTGCCAGCAGCTCCCAGGGGGAGGGGGTCCAGTACTTC
CASSSQGEGVQYF
>TRBJ2-5|TRBV2|NA|NA
TGTGCCAGCAGCTCCGGGGGTACCCAGTACTTC
CASSSGGTQYF
>TRBJ2-2|TRBV5-1|TRBD2|few
TGCGCCAGCAGCTCGGGACTAGCGGGGGGTGTGGCCGGGGAGCTGTTTTTT
CASSSGLAGGVAGELFF
>TRBJ1-4|TRBV2|TRBD1|NA
TGTGCCAGCAGTGAGACCGGGACAGGGTACAGAAAACTGTTTTTT
CASSETGTGYRKLFF
>TRBJ1-1|TRBV20-1|NA|NA
TGCAGTGCTAGTGGGGGGGCTGGGAACACTGAAGCTTTCTTT
CSASGGAGNTEAFF
>TRBJ2-7|TRBV19|NA|NA
TGTGCCAGTAGTAGGTCAGGCTACGAGCAGTACTTC
CASSRSGYEQYF
>TRBJ2-1|TRBV27|NA|once
TGTGCCAGCAGTTTATCGACGTGGGACAATGAGCAGTTCTTC
CASSLSTWDNEQFF
>TRBJ1-5|TRBV7-9|NA|NA
TGTGCCAGCAGCCGTGGAGGCGGCAATCAGCCCCAGCATTTT
CASSRGGGNQPQHF
>TRBJ1-1|TRBV4-2|NA|once
TGTGCCAGCAGCCAAGCATCGGTGGGCGTGAACACTGAAGCTTTCTTT
CASSQASVGVNTEAFF
>TRBJ2-3|TRBV4-1|TRBD1|few
TGCGCCAGCAGCCTCTCTGGGGTAGGACAGGGGGCCCCAGATACGCAGTATTTT
CASSLSGVGQGAPDTQYF
>TRBJ1-4|TRBV7-9|NA|NA
TGTGCCAGCAGCTTAATGGGGCATGGTGAAAAACTGTTTTTT
CASSLMGHGEKLFF
>TRBJ2-3|TRBV10-1|TRBD1|NA
TGCGCCAGCAGTGAGGGACAGGCTGATACGCAGTATTTT
CASSEGQADTQYF
>TRBJ1-6|TRBV27|NA|NA
TGTGCCAGCAGTTTGGATCTCTTGAGCTCCTATAATTCACCCCTCCACTTT
CASSLDLLSSYNSPLHF
>TRBJ2-3|TRBV7-2|NA|NA
TGTGCCAGCAGCCTCAAATCGACTAGACCAAACACAGATACGCAGTATTTT
CASSLKSTRPNTDTQYF
>TRBJ1-2|TRBV6-5|NA|NA
TGTGCCAGCAAGAAAGGGGAAGGCTACACCTTC
CASKKGEGYTF
>TRBJ1-4|TRBV30|TRBD1|NA
TGTGCCTGGAGCAGGGGGTCTGGTAATGAAAAACTGTTTTTT
CAWSRGSGNEKLFF
>TRBJ1-6|TRBV28|NA|NA
TGTGCCAGCAGTTTACGTTATTCACCCCTCCACTTT
CASSLRYSPLHF
>TRBJ1-1|TRBV9|TRBD1|few
TGTGCCAGCAGCGTAGTTGGACCGGGACAGGGGGCGGCTTTCTTT
CASSVVGPGQGAAFF
>TRBJ1-2|TRBV3-1/TRBV3-2|NA|NA
TGTGCCAGCAGCCAAGATCGAACGAGTCCCTTATTAGGTGGCTACACCTTC
CASSQDRTSPLLGGYTF
>TRBJ1-4|TRBV7-3|TRBD1|NA
TGTGCCAGCAGCTTCCGGGACAGGGGCACTAATGAAAAACTGTTTTTT
CASSFRDRGTNEKLFF
>TRBJ2-5|TRBV6-5|NA|NA
TGTGCCAGCAGTTACTCGTCAGGGTTGCGAGAGACCCAGTACTTC
CASSYSSGLRETQYF
>TRBJ2-1|TRBV9|NA|NA
TGTGCCAGCAGCGTGGCTGGTAGCGGAACTAATGAGCAGTTCTTC
CASSVAGSGTNEQFF
>TRBJ1-4|TRBV29-1|TRBD1|NA
TGCAGCGTGGCAGGGACAGGGTCTAATGAAAAACTGTTTTTT
CSVAGTGSNEKLFF
>TRBJ1-5|TRBV28|NA|NA
TGTGCCAGCAGTTCTACCCTCAAGGGGGTAGGCAATCAGCCCCAGCATTTT
CASSSTLKGVGNQPQHF
>TRBJ1-3|TRBV5-1|NA|once
TGCGCCAGCAGCTTGAGAGGGGACATTAGCTCTGGAAACACCATATATTTT
CASSLRGDISSGNTIYF
>TRBJ1-2|TRBV19|NA|NA
TGTGCCAGTAGTATAAACCGACAGCGGAGAGACTATGGCTACACCTTC
CASSINRQRRDYGYTF
>TRBJ2-1|TRBV20-1|NA|once
TGCAGTCTTAGTTGGTTCAATGAGCAGTTCTTC
CSLSWFNEQFF
>TRBJ2-7|TRBV18|NA|NA
TGTGCCAGCTCACCACCGTCTTTAGGGCCTAATCACTACGAGCAGTACTTC
CASSPPSLGPNHYEQYF
>TRBJ1-5|TRBV6-5|TRBD1|NA
TGTGCCAGCTCGAGGGGGCGTGGTCAGCCCCAGCATTTT
CASSRGRGQPQHF
>TRBJ2-7|TRBV7-6|TRBD1|NA
TGTGCCAGCAGCCCGGACAGGTTCTCGTACGAGCAGTACTTC
CASSPDRFSYEQYF